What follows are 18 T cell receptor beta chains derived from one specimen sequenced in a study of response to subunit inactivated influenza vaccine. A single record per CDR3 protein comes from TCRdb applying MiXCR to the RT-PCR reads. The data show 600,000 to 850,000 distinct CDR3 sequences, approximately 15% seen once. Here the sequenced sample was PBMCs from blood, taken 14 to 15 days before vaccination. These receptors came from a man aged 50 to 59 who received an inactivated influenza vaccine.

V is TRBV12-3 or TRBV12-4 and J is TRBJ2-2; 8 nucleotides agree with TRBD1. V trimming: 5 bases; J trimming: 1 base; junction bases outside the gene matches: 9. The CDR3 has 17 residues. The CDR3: CASSRTGTFLNTGELFF. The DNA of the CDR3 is TGTGCCAGCAGTCGGACAGGGACATTCCTGAACACCGGGGAGCTGTTTTTT.

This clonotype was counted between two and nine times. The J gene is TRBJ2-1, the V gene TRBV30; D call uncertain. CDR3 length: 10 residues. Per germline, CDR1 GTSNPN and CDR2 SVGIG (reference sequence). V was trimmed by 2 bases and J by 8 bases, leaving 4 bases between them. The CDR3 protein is CAWSSYEQFF. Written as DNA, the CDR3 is TGTGCCTGGAGTTCGTATGAGCAGTTCTTC.

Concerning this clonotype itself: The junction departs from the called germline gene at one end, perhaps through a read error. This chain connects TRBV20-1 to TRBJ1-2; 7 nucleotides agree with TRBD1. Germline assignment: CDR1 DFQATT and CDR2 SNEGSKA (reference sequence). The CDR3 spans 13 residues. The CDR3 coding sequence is TGCAGAGCTACCGGGACAGATTCCTATGGCTACACCTTC. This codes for CRATGTDSYGYTF.

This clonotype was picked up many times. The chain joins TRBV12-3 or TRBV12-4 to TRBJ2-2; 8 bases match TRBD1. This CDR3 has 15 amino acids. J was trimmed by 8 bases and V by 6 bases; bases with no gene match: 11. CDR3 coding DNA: TGTGCCAGCAGCCTTGGACAGGGTTCGGGAGGGGAGCTGTTTTTT. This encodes CASSLGQGSGGELFF.

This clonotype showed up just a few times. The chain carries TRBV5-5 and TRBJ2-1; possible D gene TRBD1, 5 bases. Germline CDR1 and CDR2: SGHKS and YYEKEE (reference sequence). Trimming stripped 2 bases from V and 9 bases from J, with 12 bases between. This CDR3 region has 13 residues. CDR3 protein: CASSLNWGREQFF. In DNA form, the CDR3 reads TGTGCCAGCAGCTTAAACTGGGGCCGTGAGCAGTTCTTC.

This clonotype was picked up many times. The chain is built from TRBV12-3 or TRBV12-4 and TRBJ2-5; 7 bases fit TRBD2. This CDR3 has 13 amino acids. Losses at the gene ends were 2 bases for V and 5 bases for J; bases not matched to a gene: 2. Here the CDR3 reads CASSLLGGETQYF. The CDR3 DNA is TGTGCCAGCAGTTTACTGGGAGGGGAGACCCAGTACTTC.

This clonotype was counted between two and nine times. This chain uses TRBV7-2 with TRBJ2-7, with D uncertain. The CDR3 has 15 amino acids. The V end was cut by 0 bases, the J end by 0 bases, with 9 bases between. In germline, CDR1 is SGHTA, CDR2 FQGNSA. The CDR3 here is CASSLAQATSYEQYF. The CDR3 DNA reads TGTGCCAGCAGCTTAGCCCAGGCTACCTCCTACGAGCAGTACTTC.

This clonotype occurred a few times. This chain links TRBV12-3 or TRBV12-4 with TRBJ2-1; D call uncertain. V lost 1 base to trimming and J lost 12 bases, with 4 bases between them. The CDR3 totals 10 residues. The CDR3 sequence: CASSLGRQFF. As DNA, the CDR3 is TGTGCCAGCAGTTTAGGTCGGCAGTTCTTC.

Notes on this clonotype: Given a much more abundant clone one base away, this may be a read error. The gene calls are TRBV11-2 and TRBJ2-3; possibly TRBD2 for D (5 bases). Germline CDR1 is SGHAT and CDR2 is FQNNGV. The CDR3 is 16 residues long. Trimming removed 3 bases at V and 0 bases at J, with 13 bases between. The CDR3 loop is CASSFMDFPSTDTQYF. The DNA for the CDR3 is TGTGCCAGCAGCTTTATGGACTTCCCTAGCACAGATACGCAGTATTTT. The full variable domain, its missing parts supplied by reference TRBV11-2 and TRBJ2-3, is EAGVAQSPRYKIIEKRQSVAFWCNPISGHATLYWYQQILGQGPKLLIQFQNNGVVDDSQLPKDRFSAERLKGVDSTLKIQPAKLEDSAVYLCASSFMDFPSTDTQYFGPGTRLTVL.

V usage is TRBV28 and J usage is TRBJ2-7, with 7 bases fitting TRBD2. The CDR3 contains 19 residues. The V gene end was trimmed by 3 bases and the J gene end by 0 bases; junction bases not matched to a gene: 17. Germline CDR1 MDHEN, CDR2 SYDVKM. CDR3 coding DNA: TGTGCCAGCAGTTTCCAACGACTTCCGCCGGGAGGCGGCTCCTACGAGCAGTACTTC. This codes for CASSFQRLPPGGGSYEQYF.

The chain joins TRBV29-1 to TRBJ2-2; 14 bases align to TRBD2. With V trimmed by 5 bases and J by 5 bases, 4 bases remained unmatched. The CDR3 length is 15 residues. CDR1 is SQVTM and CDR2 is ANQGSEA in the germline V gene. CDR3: CSVPGTSGGTGELFF. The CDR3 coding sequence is TGCAGCGTTCCAGGGACTAGCGGGGGTACCGGGGAGCTGTTTTTT.

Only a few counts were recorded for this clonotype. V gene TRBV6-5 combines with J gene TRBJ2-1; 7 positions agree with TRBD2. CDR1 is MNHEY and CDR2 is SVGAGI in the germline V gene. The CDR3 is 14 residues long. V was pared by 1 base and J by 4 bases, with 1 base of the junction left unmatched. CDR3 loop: CASSYWRGYNEQFF. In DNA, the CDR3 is TGTGCCAGCAGTTACTGGCGGGGGTACAATGAGCAGTTCTTC.

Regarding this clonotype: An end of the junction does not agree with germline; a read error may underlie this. CDR3 in DNA: TGTGCCAGCAGCTTAATCCAGGGCTTGTATGGCTACCCCTTC. Amino acids: CASSLIQGLYGYPF. The chain joins TRBV11-2 to TRBJ1-2; tentative D call: TRBD1 (5 bases). This CDR3 is built from 14 residues. CDR1 and CDR2 (germline): SGHAT, FQNNGV.

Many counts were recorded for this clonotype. The DNA of the CDR3 is TGTGCCAGCAGTCCTGGGGCAGGACCCCAAGAGACCCAGTACTTC. Translating gives CASSPGAGPQETQYF. V gene TRBV12-3 or TRBV12-4 combines with J gene TRBJ2-5; D possibly corresponds to TRBD1 (5 bases). Trimming shortened V by 5 bases and J by 1 base, and 14 bases separated the two germline ends. CDR3 length: 15 amino acids.

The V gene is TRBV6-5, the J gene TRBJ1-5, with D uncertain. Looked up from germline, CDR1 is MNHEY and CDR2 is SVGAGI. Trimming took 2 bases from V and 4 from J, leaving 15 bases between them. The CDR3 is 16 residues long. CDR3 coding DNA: TGTGCCAGCAGTTACCAACCGGGGTACCGGAATCAGCCCCAGCATTTT. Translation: CASSYQPGYRNQPQHF.

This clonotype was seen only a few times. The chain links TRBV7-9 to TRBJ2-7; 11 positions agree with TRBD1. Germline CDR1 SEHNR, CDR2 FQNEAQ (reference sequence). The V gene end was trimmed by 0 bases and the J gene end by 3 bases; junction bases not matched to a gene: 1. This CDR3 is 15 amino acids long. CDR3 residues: CASSLAGQGVYEQYF. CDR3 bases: TGTGCCAGCAGCTTAGCGGGACAGGGGGTCTACGAGCAGTACTTC.

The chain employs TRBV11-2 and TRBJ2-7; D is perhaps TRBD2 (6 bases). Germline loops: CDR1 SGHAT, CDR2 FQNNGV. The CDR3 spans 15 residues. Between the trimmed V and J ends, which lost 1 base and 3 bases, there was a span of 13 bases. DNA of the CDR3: TGTGCCAGCAGCTTAGTGTGGGGGGACCACTACGAGCAGTACTTC. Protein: CASSLVWGDHYEQYF. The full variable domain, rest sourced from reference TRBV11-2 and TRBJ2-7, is EAGVAQSPRYKIIEKRQSVAFWCNPISGHATLYWYQQILGQGPKLLIQFQNNGVVDDSQLPKDRFSAERLKGVDSTLKIQPAKLEDSAVYLCASSLVWGDHYEQYFGPGTRLTVT.

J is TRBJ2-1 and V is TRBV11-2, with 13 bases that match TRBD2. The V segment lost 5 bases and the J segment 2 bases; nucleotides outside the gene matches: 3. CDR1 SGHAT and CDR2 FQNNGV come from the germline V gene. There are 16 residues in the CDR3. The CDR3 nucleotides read TGTGCCAGCAGCCAAGGGACTAGCGGGGCCTACAATGAGCAGTTCTTC. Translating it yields CASSQGTSGAYNEQFF.